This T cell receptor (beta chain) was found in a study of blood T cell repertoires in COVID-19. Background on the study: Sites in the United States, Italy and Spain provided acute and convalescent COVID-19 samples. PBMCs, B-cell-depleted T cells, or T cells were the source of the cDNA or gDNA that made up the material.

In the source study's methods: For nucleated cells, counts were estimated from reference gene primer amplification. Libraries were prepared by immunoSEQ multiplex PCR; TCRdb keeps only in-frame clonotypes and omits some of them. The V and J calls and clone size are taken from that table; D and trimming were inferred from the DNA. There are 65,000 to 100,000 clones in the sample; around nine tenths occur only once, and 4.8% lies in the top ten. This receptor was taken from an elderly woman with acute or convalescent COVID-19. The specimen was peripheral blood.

The CDR3 spells CAIRGSIGGIQETQYF. The CDR3 region has the DNA TGTGCCATCAGGGGGTCTATCGGGGGGATCCAAGAGACCCAGTACTTC. This rearrangement joins TRBV10-3 to TRBJ2-5; 7 nucleotides line up with TRBD2. Germline V gives CDR1 ENHRY, CDR2 SYGVKD. The CDR3 loop spans 16 amino acids. Losses at the gene ends were 6 bases for V and 1 base for J; bases not matched to a gene: 11.